This TCR beta chain stems from a study of T cell repertoires in cytomegalovirus infection. General observations from the study: Accumulated public TCR beta family frequency recognized individuals carrying CMV together with the relevant HLA.

This clonotype has at least ten counts. Its antigen remains unidentified. Germline loops: CDR1 SGHAT, CDR2 FQNNGV. CDR3 size: 16 residues. Trimming stripped 4 bases from V and 1 base from J, with 14 bases between. TCRdb used MiXCR to reprocess the reads, holding one entry per CDR3 protein. The repertoire holds about 360,000 distinct CDR3 sequences, with 18% as singletons. Sample: PBMCs. This sequence joins TRBV11-2 and TRBJ1-3; D not certain. The TCR comes from a human donor in good health (CMV status not recorded). Some clones in this sample may be carry-over from other donors' samples. CDR3 nucleotide sequence: TGTGCCAGCAGCTCAAGGCCCAGCCCGTCTGGAAACACCATATATTTT. It yields the protein CASSSRPSPSGNTIYF.